This is a list of T cell receptor beta chains from one sample in a study of T cell responses to AZD1222 COVID-19 vaccine. Only in-frame clones appear in the TCRdb table, and some are missing; sequencing was by immunoSEQ multiplex PCR. The data show around 150,000 clones, with less than 95% seen just once and more than 1.1% held by the top ten. The sample in question was peripheral blood, obtained on day 0 of AZD1222 vaccination. These receptors were taken from an adult in good health. CDR3s leave out the opening cysteine and the closing phenylalanine or tryptophan. D genes are given only for firm matches. Not all rows give a size; the values are once, few, many and, for expanded clones, a class.

v_call	j_call	d_call	clone_size	cdr3_aa
TRBV30	TRBJ2-1	-	-	AWSVPPRHEQF
TRBV6-5	TRBJ1-2	-	-	ASSRQWGPYGYT
TRBV7-2	TRBJ2-2	TRBD2	-	ASSLGGRGTGELF
TRBV29-1	TRBJ1-1	-	once	SVGPGELNTEAF
TRBV6-1	TRBJ1-2	-	once	ASSEGQRYGYT
TRBV7-8	TRBJ1-3	-	-	ASSPVGNTIY
TRBV14	TRBJ1-1	-	-	ASSQVGFEAF
TRBV11-3	TRBJ1-1	-	-	ASAQDSSRNTEAF
TRBV28	TRBJ1-1	TRBD1	few	ASSRGRGRTEAF
TRBV11-2	TRBJ1-5	-	-	ASSLEGGVQPQH
TRBV4-1	TRBJ1-2	TRBD1	-	ASSQDATGVYSGYT
TRBV16	TRBJ2-7	-	-	ASSQAGAVYEQY